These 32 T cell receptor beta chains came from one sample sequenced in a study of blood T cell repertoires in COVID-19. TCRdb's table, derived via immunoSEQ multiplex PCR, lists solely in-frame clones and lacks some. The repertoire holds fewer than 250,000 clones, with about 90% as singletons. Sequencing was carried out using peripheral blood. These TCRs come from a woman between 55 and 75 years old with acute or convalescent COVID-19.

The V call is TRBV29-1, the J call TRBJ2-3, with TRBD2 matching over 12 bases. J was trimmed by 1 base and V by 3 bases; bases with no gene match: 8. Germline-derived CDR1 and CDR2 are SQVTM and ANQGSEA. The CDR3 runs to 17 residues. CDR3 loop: CSVDSLAGGIGTDTQYF. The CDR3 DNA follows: TGCAGCGTTGATTCCCTAGCGGGAGGGATTGGCACAGATACGCAGTATTTT.

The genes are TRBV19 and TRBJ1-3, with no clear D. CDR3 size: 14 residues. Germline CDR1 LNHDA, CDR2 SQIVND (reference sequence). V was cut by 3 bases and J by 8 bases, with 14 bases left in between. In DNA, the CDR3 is TGTGCCAGTAGTATTATCATAGCTGCGGACACCATATATTTT. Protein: CASSIIIAADTIYF.

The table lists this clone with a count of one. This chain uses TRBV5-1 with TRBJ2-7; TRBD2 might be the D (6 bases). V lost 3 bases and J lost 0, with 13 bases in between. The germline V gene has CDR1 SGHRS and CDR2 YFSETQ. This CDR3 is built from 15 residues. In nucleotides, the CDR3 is TGCGCCAGCAGCTCCAGTAGCGGAAACTCCTACGAGCAGTACTTC. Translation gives CASSSSSGNSYEQYF. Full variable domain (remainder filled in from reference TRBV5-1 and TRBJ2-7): KAGVTQTPRYLIKTRGQQVTLSCSPISGHRSVSWYQQTPGQGLQFLFEYFSETQRNKGNFPGRFSGRQFSNSRSEMNVSTLELGDSALYLCASSSSSGNSYEQYFGPGTRLTVT.

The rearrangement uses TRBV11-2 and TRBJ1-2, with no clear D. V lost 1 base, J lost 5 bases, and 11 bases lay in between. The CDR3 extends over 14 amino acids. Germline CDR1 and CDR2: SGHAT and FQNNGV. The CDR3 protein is CASSLAPVQYGYTF. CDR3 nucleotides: TGTGCCAGCAGCTTAGCCCCCGTACAGTATGGCTACACCTTC. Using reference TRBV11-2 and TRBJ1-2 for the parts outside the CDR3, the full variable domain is EAGVAQSPRYKIIEKRQSVAFWCNPISGHATLYWYQQILGQGPKLLIQFQNNGVVDDSQLPKDRFSAERLKGVDSTLKIQPAKLEDSAVYLCASSLAPVQYGYTFGSGTRLTVV.

CDR3 in amino acids: CASSIETMRRGGYTF. The CDR3 DNA reads TGTGCCAGTAGTATAGAAACAATGCGGAGAGGTGGCTACACCTTC. V is TRBV19 and J is TRBJ1-2; D is unresolved. V shed 0 bases and J shed 7 bases, with 15 bases lying between them. CDR3 length: 15 residues. Germline values: CDR1 LNHDA, CDR2 SQIVND (reference sequence). The full variable domain, completed using reference TRBV19 and TRBJ1-2, is DGGITQSPKYLFRKEGQNVTLSCEQNLNHDAMYWYRQDPGQGLRLIYYSQIVNDFQKGDIAEGYSVSREKKESFPLTVTSAQKNPTAFYLCASSIETMRRGGYTFGSGTRLTVV.

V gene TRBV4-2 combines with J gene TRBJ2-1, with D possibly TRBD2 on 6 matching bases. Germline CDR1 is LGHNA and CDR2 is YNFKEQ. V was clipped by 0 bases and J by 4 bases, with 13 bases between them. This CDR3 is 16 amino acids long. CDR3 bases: TGTGCCAGCAGCCAAGATCATTCCGGAGGGTACAATGAGCAGTTCTTC. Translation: CASSQDHSGGYNEQFF.

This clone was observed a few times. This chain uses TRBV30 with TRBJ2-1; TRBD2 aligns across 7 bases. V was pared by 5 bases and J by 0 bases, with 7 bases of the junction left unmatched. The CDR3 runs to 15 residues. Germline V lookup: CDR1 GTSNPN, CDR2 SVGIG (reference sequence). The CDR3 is CAWHQGGNSYNEQFF. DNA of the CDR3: TGTGCCTGGCACCAGGGAGGGAACTCCTACAATGAGCAGTTCTTC.

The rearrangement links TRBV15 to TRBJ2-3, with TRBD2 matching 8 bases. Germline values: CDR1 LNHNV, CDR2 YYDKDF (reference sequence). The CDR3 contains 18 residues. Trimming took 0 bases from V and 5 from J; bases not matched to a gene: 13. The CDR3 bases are TGTGCCACCAGCAGAGATATGATAGCGGGAAGGAGGGGAGATACGCAGTATTTT. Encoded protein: CATSRDMIAGRRGDTQYF.

The CDR3: CASSQEDRGQSYEQYF. The CDR3 region has the DNA TGTGCCAGCAGCCAAGAGGACAGGGGGCAGTCCTACGAGCAGTACTTC. V and J are TRBV4-2 and TRBJ2-7; TRBD1 agrees at 11 bases. The CDR3 contains 16 residues. V shed 0 bases and J 1 base; nucleotides not matched to a gene: 2. In germline, CDR1 is LGHNA, CDR2 YNFKEQ.

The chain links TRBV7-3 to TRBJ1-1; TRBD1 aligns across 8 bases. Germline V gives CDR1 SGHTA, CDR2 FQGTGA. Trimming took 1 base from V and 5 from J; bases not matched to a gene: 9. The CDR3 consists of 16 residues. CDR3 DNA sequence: TGTGCCAGCAGCTTAAGTGGAAGCAGGGGGCATACTGAAGCTTTCTTT. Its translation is CASSLSGSRGHTEAFF.

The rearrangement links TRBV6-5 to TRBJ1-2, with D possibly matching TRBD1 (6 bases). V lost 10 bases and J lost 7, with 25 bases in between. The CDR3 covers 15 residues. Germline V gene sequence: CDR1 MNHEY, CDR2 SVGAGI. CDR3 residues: CATSGWETGIGGYTF. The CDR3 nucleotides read TGTGCCACCTCAGGCTGGGAGACAGGTATAGGTGGCTACACCTTC.

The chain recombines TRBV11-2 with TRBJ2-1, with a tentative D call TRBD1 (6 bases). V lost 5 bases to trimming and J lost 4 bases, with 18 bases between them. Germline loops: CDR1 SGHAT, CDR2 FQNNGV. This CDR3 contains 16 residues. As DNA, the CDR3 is TGTGCCAGCAGCCCCCTACAGGGAAGAGGGTACAATGAGCAGTTCTTC. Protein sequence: CASSPLQGRGYNEQFF.

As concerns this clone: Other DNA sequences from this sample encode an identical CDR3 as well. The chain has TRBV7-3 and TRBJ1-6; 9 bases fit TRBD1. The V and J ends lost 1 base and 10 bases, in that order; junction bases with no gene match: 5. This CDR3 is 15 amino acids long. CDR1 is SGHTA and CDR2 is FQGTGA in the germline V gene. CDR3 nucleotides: TGTGCCAGCAGCTTAAATGGACAGGGGCGATCACCCCTCCACTTT. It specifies CASSLNGQGRSPLHF.

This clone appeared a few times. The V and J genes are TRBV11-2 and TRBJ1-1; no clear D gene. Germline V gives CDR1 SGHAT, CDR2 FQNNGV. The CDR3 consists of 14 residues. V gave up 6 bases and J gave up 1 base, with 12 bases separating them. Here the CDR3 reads CASRSPIPNTEAFF. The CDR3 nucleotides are TGTGCCAGCAGGAGCCCCATCCCGAACACTGAAGCTTTCTTT.

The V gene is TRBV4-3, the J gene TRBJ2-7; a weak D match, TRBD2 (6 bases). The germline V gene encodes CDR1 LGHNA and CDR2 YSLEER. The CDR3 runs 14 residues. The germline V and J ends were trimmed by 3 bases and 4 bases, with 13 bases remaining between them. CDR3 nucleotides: TGCGCCAGCAGCCAGGGCAGGGAGGCATACGAGCAGTACTTC. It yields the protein CASSQGREAYEQYF.

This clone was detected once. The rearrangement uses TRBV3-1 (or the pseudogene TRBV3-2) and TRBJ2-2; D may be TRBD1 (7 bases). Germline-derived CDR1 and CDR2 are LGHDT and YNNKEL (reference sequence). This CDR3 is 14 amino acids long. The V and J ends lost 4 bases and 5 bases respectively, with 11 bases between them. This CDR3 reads CASSPQGGTGELFF. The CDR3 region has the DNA TGTGCCAGCAGCCCTCAGGGGGGAACCGGGGAGCTGTTTTTT.

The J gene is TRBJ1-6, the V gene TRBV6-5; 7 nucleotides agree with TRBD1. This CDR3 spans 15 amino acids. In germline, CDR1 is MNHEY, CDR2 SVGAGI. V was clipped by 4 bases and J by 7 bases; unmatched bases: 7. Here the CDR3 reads CASSSPTGRNSPLHF. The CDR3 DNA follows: TGTGCCAGCAGTTCACCGACAGGGAGGAATTCACCCCTCCACTTT.

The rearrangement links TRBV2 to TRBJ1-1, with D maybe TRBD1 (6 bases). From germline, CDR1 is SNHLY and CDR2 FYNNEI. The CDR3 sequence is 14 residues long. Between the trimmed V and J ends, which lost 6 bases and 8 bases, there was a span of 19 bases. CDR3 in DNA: TGTGCCAGCAGCTTAAGGACAGTGTATAAAGAAGCTTTCTTT. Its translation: CASSLRTVYKEAFF.

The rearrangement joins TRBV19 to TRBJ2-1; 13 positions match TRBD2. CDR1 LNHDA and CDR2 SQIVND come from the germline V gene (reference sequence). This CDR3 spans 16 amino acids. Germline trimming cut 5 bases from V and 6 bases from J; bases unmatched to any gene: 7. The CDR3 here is CASSSRTSGSRNEQFF. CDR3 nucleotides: TGTGCCAGTAGTTCCAGGACTAGCGGGAGTCGCAATGAGCAGTTCTTC.

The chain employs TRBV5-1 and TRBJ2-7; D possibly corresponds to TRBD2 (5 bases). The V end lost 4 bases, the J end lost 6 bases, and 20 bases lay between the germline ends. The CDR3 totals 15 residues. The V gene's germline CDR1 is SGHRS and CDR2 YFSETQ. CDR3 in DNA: TGCGCCAGCAGCATAAACTTCGGGGAAAGGTCCGAGCAGTACTTC. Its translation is CASSINFGERSEQYF.

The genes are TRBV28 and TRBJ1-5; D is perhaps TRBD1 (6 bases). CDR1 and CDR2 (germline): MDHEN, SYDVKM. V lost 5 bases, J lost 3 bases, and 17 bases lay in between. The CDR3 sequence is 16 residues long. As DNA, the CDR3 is TGTGCCAGCAGTCCCCGGGGTAAGGGGGACAATCAGCCCCAGCATTTT. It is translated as CASSPRGKGDNQPQHF.

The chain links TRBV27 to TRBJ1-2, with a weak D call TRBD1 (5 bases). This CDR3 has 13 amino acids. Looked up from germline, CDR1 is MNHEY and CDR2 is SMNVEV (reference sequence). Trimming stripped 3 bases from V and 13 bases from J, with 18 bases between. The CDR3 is CASSFLMQGAATF. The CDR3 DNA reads TGTGCCAGCAGTTTCTTGATGCAGGGTGCGGCCACCTTC.

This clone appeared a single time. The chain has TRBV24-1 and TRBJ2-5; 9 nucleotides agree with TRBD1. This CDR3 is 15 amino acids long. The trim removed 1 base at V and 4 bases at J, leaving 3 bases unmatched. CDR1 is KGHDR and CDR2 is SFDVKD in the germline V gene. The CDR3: CATSDFGTGRETQYF. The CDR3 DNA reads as TGTGCCACCAGTGATTTTGGGACAGGGCGAGAGACCCAGTACTTC.

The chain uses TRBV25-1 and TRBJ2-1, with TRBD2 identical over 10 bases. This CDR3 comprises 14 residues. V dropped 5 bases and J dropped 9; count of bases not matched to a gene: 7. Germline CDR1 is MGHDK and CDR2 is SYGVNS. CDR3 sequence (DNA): TGTGCCAGCAGTAGAAGCGGGGGGGCTGTTGAGCAGTTCTTC. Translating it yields CASSRSGGAVEQFF.

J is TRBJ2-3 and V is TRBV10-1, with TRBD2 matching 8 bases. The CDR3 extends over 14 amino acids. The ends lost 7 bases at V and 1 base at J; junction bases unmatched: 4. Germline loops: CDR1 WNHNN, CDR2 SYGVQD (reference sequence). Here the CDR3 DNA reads TGCGCCAGCACAAGCGGGAGCGGCACAGATACGCAGTATTTT. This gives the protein CASTSGSGTDTQYF.

This CDR3 reads CASSPSSGDSPLHF. The CDR3 DNA is TGTGCCAGCTCACCGAGTTCGGGGGATTCACCCCTCCACTTT. This chain connects TRBV18 to TRBJ1-6; D is perhaps TRBD1 (5 bases). Germline lookup yields CDR1 KGHSH and CDR2 LQKENI. V lost 3 bases and J lost 8, with 11 bases in between. This CDR3 contains 14 residues. Filled out from reference TRBV18 and TRBJ1-6, the complete variable domain reads NAGVMQNPRHLVRRRGQEARLRCSPMKGHSHVYWYRQLPEEGLKFMVYLQKENIIDESGMPKERFSAEFPKEGPSILRIQQVVRGDSAAYFCASSPSSGDSPLHFGNGTRLTVT.

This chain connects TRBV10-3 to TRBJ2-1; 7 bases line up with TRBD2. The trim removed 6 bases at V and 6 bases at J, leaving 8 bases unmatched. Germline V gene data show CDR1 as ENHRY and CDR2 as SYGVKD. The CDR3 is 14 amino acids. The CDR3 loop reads CAISSGMATNEQFF. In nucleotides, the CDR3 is TGTGCCATCAGCAGCGGGATGGCCACCAATGAGCAGTTCTTC.

The CDR3 region is CASRDDSSNQPQHF. CDR3 sequence (DNA): TGTGCCAGCAGGGATGACAGTAGCAATCAGCCCCAGCATTTT. The V gene is TRBV6-1, the J gene TRBJ1-5, with a tentative D call TRBD1 (5 bases). CDR1 is MNHNS and CDR2 is SASEGT in the germline V gene. This CDR3 has 14 residues. Trimming removed 6 bases from V and 0 bases from J, with 9 bases in between.

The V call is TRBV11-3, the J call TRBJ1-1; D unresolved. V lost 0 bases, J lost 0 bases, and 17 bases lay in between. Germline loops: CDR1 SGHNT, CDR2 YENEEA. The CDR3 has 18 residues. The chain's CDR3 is CASSLDMSRGQMNTEAFF. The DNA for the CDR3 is TGTGCCAGCAGCTTAGATATGTCTCGTGGGCAAATGAACACTGAAGCTTTCTTT.

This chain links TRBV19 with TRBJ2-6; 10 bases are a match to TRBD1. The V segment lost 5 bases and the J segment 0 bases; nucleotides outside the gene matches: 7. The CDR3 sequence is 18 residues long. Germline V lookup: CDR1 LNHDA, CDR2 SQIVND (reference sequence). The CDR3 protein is CASSVRDRGFSGANVLTF. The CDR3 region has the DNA TGTGCCAGTAGTGTCCGGGACAGGGGCTTCTCTGGGGCCAACGTCCTGACTTTC.

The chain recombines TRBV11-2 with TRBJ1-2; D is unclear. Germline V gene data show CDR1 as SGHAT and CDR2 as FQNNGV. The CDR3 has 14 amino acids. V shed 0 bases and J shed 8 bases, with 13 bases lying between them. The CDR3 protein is CASSLDRNPSGYTF. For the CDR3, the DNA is TGTGCCAGCAGCTTAGACAGGAACCCTAGCGGCTACACCTTC.

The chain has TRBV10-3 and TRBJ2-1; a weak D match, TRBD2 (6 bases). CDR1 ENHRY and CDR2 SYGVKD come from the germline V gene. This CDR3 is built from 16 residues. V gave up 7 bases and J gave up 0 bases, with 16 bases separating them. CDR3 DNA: TGTGCCATCACGGCTAGCGAGACAAGCTCCTACAATGAGCAGTTCTTC. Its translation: CAITASETSSYNEQFF.